Listed below are T cell receptor beta chains from one sample, sequenced in a study of T cells after posttransplantation cyclophosphamide. Produced via immunoSEQ multiplex PCR; TCRdb's table is partial and in-frame only. The repertoire consists of about 25,000 clones, none detected only once. Sequences were derived from PBMCs, sampled after allogeneic stem cell transplant with posttransplant cyclophosphamide. Receptors originate from a young adult male patient who received an allogeneic stem cell transplant from a related donor, was CMV-positive, and had no GVHD. Some T cells may trace back to the graft donor. The CDR3 runs from the conserved cysteine through the conserved F or W. D genes are given only for firm matches. Clone size is stated in some rows and not others, as once, few, many or a class when expanded.

TRBJ2-1 | TRBD2 | many | TRBV27 | TGTGCCAGCAGTTTGGCGGGACTACTGAGAGAGCAGTTCTTC | CASSLAGLLREQFF
TRBJ1-5 | TRBD1 | many | TRBV5-6 | TGTGCCAGCAGCTATCAGGGGGCCACTCAGCCCCAGCATTTT | CASSYQGATQPQHF
TRBJ2-1 | TRBD2 | many | TRBV29-1 | TGCAGCGTTCTCGGCCTTGACAGCCAACTACTAGCGGGAGGGCCAATAGATGAGCAGTTCTTC | CSVLGLDSQLLAGGPIDEQFF
TRBJ2-7 | TRBD2 | many | TRBV7-8 | TGTGCCAGCAGCTTAACAACTAGCGGGGGTTACGAGCAGTACTTC | CASSLTTSGGYEQYF
TRBJ2-2 | TRBD2 | many | TRBV7-3 | TGTGCCAGCAGCTTACTAGCGGGGGCCCTTAACACCGGGGAGCTGTTTTTT | CASSLLAGALNTGELFF
TRBJ1-2 | TRBD1 | many | TRBV28 | TGTGCCAGCAGCCGCATCGGGACAGGGGGAGGCTACACCTTC | CASSRIGTGGGYTF
TRBJ2-3 | NA | many | TRBV4-3 | TGCGCCAGCAGCCGCGGGACAGACACAGATACGCAGTATTTT | CASSRGTDTDTQYF
TRBJ2-5 | TRBD1 | few | TRBV28 | TGTGCCAGCAGTCCCACGACAGGGGGCCAAGAGACCCAGTACTTC | CASSPTTGGQETQYF
TRBJ2-7 | TRBD2 | many | TRBV6-6 | TGTGCCAGCAGGTCTAGCGGGGGGTCGACCTACGAGCAGTACTTC | CASRSSGGSTYEQYF
TRBJ2-1 | TRBD1 | many | TRBV25-1 | TGTGCCAGCAGTTTTCAGGGGGATCACAATGAGCAGTTCTTC | CASSFQGDHNEQFF
TRBJ1-2 | NA | NA | TRBV25-1 | TGTGCCAGCGAGTACAGGGATGGCTACACCTTC | CASEYRDGYTF
TRBJ2-1 | TRBD1 | many | TRBV4-1 | TGCGCCAGCACCATACGACAGGGGGTCAACAATGAGCAGTTCTTC | CASTIRQGVNNEQFF
TRBJ2-7 | TRBD1 | many | TRBV5-1 | TGCGCCAGCAGCTCCGGACAGGGGTACGAGCAGTACTTC | CASSSGQGYEQYF
TRBJ1-1 | NA | many | TRBV30 | TGTGCCTGGAGTGGATCGGAGGGCGGGGCGAACACTGAAGCTTTCTTT | CAWSGSEGGANTEAFF
TRBJ1-1 | NA | many | TRBV6-6 | TGTGCCAGCCGATTCCAGGGCGTCGTAGCTTTCTTT | CASRFQGVVAFF
TRBJ2-7 | NA | many | TRBV19 | TGTGCCAGTAGAAAAAGCGGATCCTACGAGCAGTACTTC | CASRKSGSYEQYF
TRBJ2-3 | TRBD2 | many | TRBV4-1 | TGCGCCAGCAGCCAACGACTAGCGGGGGCTTTGGCAGATACGCAGTATTTT | CASSQRLAGALADTQYF
TRBJ2-3 | NA | many | TRBV5-5 | TGTGCCAGCAGCACACGACAGGTGGATACGCAGTATTTT | CASSTRQVDTQYF
TRBJ2-1 | TRBD1 | many | TRBV5-1 | TGCGCCAGCAGTCTGACAGGGATCCATGAGCAGTTCTTC | CASSLTGIHEQFF
TRBJ2-3 | TRBD2 | many | TRBV10-3 | TGTGCCACGGTCGGACTAGCGCCCACAGATACGCAGTATTTT | CATVGLAPTDTQYF
TRBJ2-1 | NA | many | TRBV7-9 | TGTGCCAGCAGCCCTCAGGGTAATGAGCAGTTCTTC | CASSPQGNEQFF
TRBJ2-3 | TRBD2 | many | TRBV9 | TGTGCCAGCAGCGTAGGAGGGAGGGCGACAGATACGCAGTATTTT | CASSVGGRATDTQYF
TRBJ2-7 | TRBD1 | few | TRBV19 | TGTGCCAGTAGAGGGGAACAGGGGAAGACCTACGAGCAGTACTTC | CASRGEQGKTYEQYF
TRBJ2-7 | TRBD2 | many | TRBV2 | TGTGCCAGCAATAGCGGGACTGGCTACGAGCAGTACTTC | CASNSGTGYEQYF
TRBJ2-5 | NA | many | TRBV4-1 | TGCGCCAGCTCATACATAGGGGCTGGGGAGACCCAGTACTTC | CASSYIGAGETQYF
TRBJ2-7 | TRBD1 | many | TRBV2 | TGTGCCAGGGACGGACAGGGGACCTACGAGCAGTACTTC | CARDGQGTYEQYF
TRBJ2-3 | NA | many | TRBV5-5 | TGTGCCAGCAGCTTGGTAAGCTTCGGCACAGATACGCAGTATTTT | CASSLVSFGTDTQYF
TRBJ2-7 | TRBD2 | many | TRBV28 | TGTGCCAGCAGTCACCACGGGACTAGCTTGGGCTACGAGCAGTACTTC | CASSHHGTSLGYEQYF